One TCR beta chain is described in this entry. The target antigen is unknown. Assay: immunoSEQ multiplex PCR; the TCRdb copy retains only in-frame clones and omits some. The table records around 250,000 clones, roughly 74% of them present only once. Trimming took off 5 bases at V and 3 bases at J, with 13 bases between the two ends. Germline V gene data show CDR1 as SGHNT and CDR2 as YENEEA. CDR3 size: 14 residues. This specimen comes from a study of cytotoxic CD8 clonotypes in ibrutinib-treated CLL. The overall study: The study included 11 relapsed/refractory and over 14 treatment-naive patients; about 17 had IGHV unmutated disease. Whole-study results and caveats: Under therapy, public clonotypes either contracted or stayed stable, and they were uncommon.

The chain has TRBV11-3 and TRBJ1-1, with D unclear. The starting material was PBMCs, obtained after 24 months of ibrutinib treatment. The TCR comes from a human donor with chronic lymphocytic leukemia. CDR3 amino acids: CASSLQGADTEAFF. CDR3 nucleotides: TGTGCCAGCAGCCTACAAGGCGCAGACACTGAAGCTTTCTTT.